These T cell receptor beta chains were read from a single sample in a study of molecular identifiers for immune sequencing clone quantification. Via MiXCR, TCRdb re-called the PCR reads, giving one row per CDR3 protein. The data contain around 480,000 distinct CDR3 sequences, 25% of them seen just once; the ten biggest clones take up around 0.79%. Material: naive CD8+ T cells from blood, with Jurkat cell RNA spiked in. The source is a human donor in good health. Some libraries in this study had Jurkat cell RNA spiked in. The conserved cysteine and the conserved F or W are not part of the CDR3 here. The order of the fields is J gene, D gene, V gene, CDR3 protein. A D gene is named only where the DNA matches it firmly.

j_gene: TRBJ1-1
d_gene: TRBD1
v_gene: TRBV5-1
CDR3aa: ASSANRGGTGRNTEAF

j_gene: TRBJ2-3
d_gene: TRBD2
v_gene: TRBV19
CDR3aa: ARSGGSPDTQY

j_gene: TRBJ1-5
d_gene: TRBD1
v_gene: TRBV27
CDR3aa: ASSYGTENQPQH

j_gene: TRBJ1-5
d_gene: NA
v_gene: TRBV19
CDR3aa: ASALWGDQPQH

j_gene: TRBJ2-5
d_gene: TRBD2
v_gene: TRBV13
CDR3aa: ASSSKAGGPETQY

j_gene: TRBJ2-1
d_gene: NA
v_gene: TRBV28
CDR3aa: ASSLVGLGYNEQF

j_gene: TRBJ2-5
d_gene: NA
v_gene: TRBV4-3
CDR3aa: ASSQRVAAQETQY

j_gene: TRBJ2-5
d_gene: TRBD1
v_gene: TRBV7-8
CDR3aa: ASSHRGLSQETQY

j_gene: TRBJ1-1
d_gene: NA
v_gene: TRBV10-3
CDR3aa: AISDPDQGLEAF

j_gene: TRBJ2-1
d_gene: NA
v_gene: TRBV4-1
CDR3aa: ASSQLGGNEQF

j_gene: TRBJ1-6
d_gene: NA
v_gene: TRBV7-2
CDR3aa: ASSLVQGSPLH

j_gene: TRBJ1-5
d_gene: TRBD1
v_gene: TRBV4-1
CDR3aa: ASSQETGPDQPQH

j_gene: TRBJ2-7
d_gene: TRBD2
v_gene: TRBV20-1
CDR3aa: SARSAGGAYEQY

j_gene: TRBJ2-5
d_gene: NA
v_gene: TRBV4-1
CDR3aa: ASSQEGTGQETQY

j_gene: TRBJ2-4
d_gene: NA
v_gene: TRBV20-1
CDR3aa: SARPIQGSVNIQY

j_gene: TRBJ2-7
d_gene: TRBD1
v_gene: TRBV6-1
CDR3aa: ASISSGGFYEQY

j_gene: TRBJ2-1
d_gene: TRBD2
v_gene: TRBV12-3/TRBV12-4
CDR3aa: ATAIVAGSYNEQF

j_gene: TRBJ2-5
d_gene: NA
v_gene: TRBV7-9
CDR3aa: ASSFSPGETQY

j_gene: TRBJ2-5
d_gene: TRBD2
v_gene: TRBV6-5
CDR3aa: ASSSPDGSGGQYQETQY

j_gene: TRBJ1-1
d_gene: NA
v_gene: TRBV5-8
CDR3aa: ASSLGRWGDEAF

j_gene: TRBJ1-5
d_gene: NA
v_gene: TRBV18
CDR3aa: ASSPLVRVEEPQH

j_gene: TRBJ2-1
d_gene: TRBD1
v_gene: TRBV10-2
CDR3aa: ASSEKDRGLF

j_gene: TRBJ2-1
d_gene: NA
v_gene: TRBV20-1
CDR3aa: SARRAELINEQF

j_gene: TRBJ1-1
d_gene: NA
v_gene: TRBV30
CDR3aa: AWLVPGSNTEAF

j_gene: TRBJ2-7
d_gene: TRBD1
v_gene: TRBV28
CDR3aa: ASSEGQYEQY

j_gene: TRBJ1-1
d_gene: NA
v_gene: TRBV4-3
CDR3aa: ASSQDHGTQNTEAF

j_gene: TRBJ1-5
d_gene: TRBD1
v_gene: TRBV6-2/TRBV6-3
CDR3aa: ASSYGTALPLD

j_gene: TRBJ2-7
d_gene: NA
v_gene: TRBV30
CDR3aa: AWGLGPPGVYEQY

j_gene: TRBJ1-1
d_gene: NA
v_gene: TRBV11-2
CDR3aa: ASSFWGGIAGTEAF

j_gene: TRBJ1-2
d_gene: NA
v_gene: TRBV29-1
CDR3aa: SVSPGHLAGGYT

j_gene: TRBJ1-4
d_gene: NA
v_gene: TRBV12-3/TRBV12-4
CDR3aa: ASKLSGGNEKLF

j_gene: TRBJ2-3
d_gene: NA
v_gene: TRBV11-2
CDR3aa: TSTWGRGADTQY

j_gene: TRBJ2-2
d_gene: TRBD1
v_gene: TRBV5-6
CDR3aa: ASSSPRTGGIPGELF

j_gene: TRBJ1-4
d_gene: NA
v_gene: TRBV6-5
CDR3aa: ASSYSSPGVLEKLF

j_gene: TRBJ1-5
d_gene: NA
v_gene: TRBV27
CDR3aa: ASSQIVNQPQH

j_gene: TRBJ1-1
d_gene: TRBD1
v_gene: TRBV4-3
CDR3aa: ASSQGTGARNTEAF

j_gene: TRBJ2-7
d_gene: NA
v_gene: TRBV3-1
CDR3aa: ASSQEGLTAPSYEQY

j_gene: TRBJ1-1
d_gene: NA
v_gene: TRBV7-9
CDR3aa: ASSLAQDQAF

j_gene: TRBJ2-7
d_gene: TRBD1
v_gene: TRBV7-9
CDR3aa: ASSLAPTGSKEEQY

j_gene: TRBJ1-5
d_gene: NA
v_gene: TRBV4-2
CDR3aa: ASSQARSSNQPQH

j_gene: TRBJ1-2
d_gene: NA
v_gene: TRBV28
CDR3aa: ASSLIRDGRGCGYT

j_gene: TRBJ2-3
d_gene: TRBD2
v_gene: TRBV27
CDR3aa: ASSQLRTSGGDTQY

j_gene: TRBJ1-1
d_gene: NA
v_gene: TRBV4-3
CDR3aa: ASSQTNRVGVNTEAF

j_gene: TRBJ2-7
d_gene: TRBD2
v_gene: TRBV7-2
CDR3aa: ASSAGLVTSYEQY

j_gene: TRBJ2-3
d_gene: NA
v_gene: TRBV29-1
CDR3aa: SVRTWGAGTDTQY

j_gene: TRBJ2-7
d_gene: NA
v_gene: TRBV29-1
CDR3aa: SSNGPDYEQY

j_gene: TRBJ1-1
d_gene: NA
v_gene: TRBV5-6
CDR3aa: ASSLLVSRDTEAF

j_gene: TRBJ2-7
d_gene: TRBD1
v_gene: TRBV25-1
CDR3aa: ASRGWDRGYEQY

j_gene: TRBJ2-3
d_gene: NA
v_gene: TRBV12-3/TRBV12-4
CDR3aa: ASSQRWGGTSTDTQY

j_gene: TRBJ2-2
d_gene: TRBD1
v_gene: TRBV12-3/TRBV12-4
CDR3aa: ASNLDRGAGELF

j_gene: TRBJ1-5
d_gene: NA
v_gene: TRBV28
CDR3aa: ASSFDQPQH

j_gene: TRBJ1-4
d_gene: NA
v_gene: TRBV9
CDR3aa: ASSVGGALANEKLF

j_gene: TRBJ1-1
d_gene: NA
v_gene: TRBV5-8
CDR3aa: ASSLDPATEAF

j_gene: TRBJ2-1
d_gene: NA
v_gene: TRBV4-3
CDR3aa: ASSQDPAAYNEQF

j_gene: TRBJ1-6
d_gene: NA
v_gene: TRBV6-5
CDR3aa: ASSYSYGSPLH

j_gene: TRBJ2-5
d_gene: NA
v_gene: TRBV6-2/TRBV6-3
CDR3aa: ASSYGRQPGETQY

j_gene: TRBJ2-2
d_gene: NA
v_gene: TRBV5-1
CDR3aa: ASSFPAGQNTGELF

j_gene: TRBJ1-1
d_gene: NA
v_gene: TRBV30
CDR3aa: AGTGTAGWSTEAF

j_gene: TRBJ2-7
d_gene: TRBD2
v_gene: TRBV13
CDR3aa: ASSLAGLAGVSEQY

j_gene: TRBJ1-5
d_gene: NA
v_gene: TRBV6-6
CDR3aa: ASSYGTSNQPQH